Described below is a single T cell receptor beta chain sequence and its context. This record comes from a study of T cells in localized non-small cell lung cancer. The germline CDR1 and CDR2 sequences are LGHNA and YNFKEQ. The V end lost 0 bases, the J end lost 0 bases, and 23 bases lay between the germline ends. The CDR3 extends over 21 amino acids. Sequenced by immunoSEQ multiplex PCR; TCRdb stores in-frame clones only, minus some. The table shows 20,000 or so clones, with 65% to 90% occurring only once. The source is a man aged 40-75 years with stage I lung adenocarcinoma. The sample in question was peripheral blood, obtained before any cancer treatment. The chain links TRBV4-2 to TRBJ2-2, with D hard to call. The CDR3 region is CASSQDYQEDYALANTGELFF. The CDR3 coding sequence is TGTGCCAGCAGCCAAGATTACCAGGAAGATTATGCCCTCGCGAACACCGGGGAGCTGTTTTTT.